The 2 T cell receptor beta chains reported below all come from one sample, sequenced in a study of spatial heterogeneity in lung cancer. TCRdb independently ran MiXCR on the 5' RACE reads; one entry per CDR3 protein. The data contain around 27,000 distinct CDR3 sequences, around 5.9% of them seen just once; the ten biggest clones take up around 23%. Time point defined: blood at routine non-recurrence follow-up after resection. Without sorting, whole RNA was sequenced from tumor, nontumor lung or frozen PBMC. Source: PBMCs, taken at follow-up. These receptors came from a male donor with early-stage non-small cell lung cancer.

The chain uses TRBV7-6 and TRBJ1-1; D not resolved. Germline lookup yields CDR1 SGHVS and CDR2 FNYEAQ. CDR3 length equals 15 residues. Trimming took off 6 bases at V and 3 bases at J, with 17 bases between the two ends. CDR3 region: CASRQAGSSDTEAFF. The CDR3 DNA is TGTGCCAGCAGGCAGGCCGGGAGCTCGGACACTGAAGCTTTCTTT.

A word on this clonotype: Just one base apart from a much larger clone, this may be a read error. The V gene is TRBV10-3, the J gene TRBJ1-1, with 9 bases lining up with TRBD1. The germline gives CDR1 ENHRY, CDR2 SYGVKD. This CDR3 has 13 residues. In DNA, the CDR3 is TGTGTCATCAGGGGACAGGGCGAGACTGAAGCTTTCTTT. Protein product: CVIRGQGETEAFF.